This T cell receptor (beta chain) was sequenced for a study of identical twins. The study's findings and limits: The study based its conclusions on cross-sectional statistical analysis and did not follow the same donors. It was out-of-frame TCR alpha sharing in monozygotic twins that models underestimated.

With regard to this clonotype: Its antigen is not identified.

TCRdb reprocessed the 5' RACE reads with MiXCR, giving one entry per CDR3 protein. The sample gives about 720,000 distinct CDR3 sequences, less than 10% of which show up once; roughly 0.97% is in the top ten. V dropped 9 bases and J dropped 7; count of bases not matched to a gene: 11. The CDR3 is 15 amino acids. These same data were also listed under a study on yellow fever vaccine responses in identical twins.

The sequenced sample consisted of PBMCs. This TCR was recovered from a woman aged 18-29 years in good health. The chain uses TRBV5-3 and TRBJ1-4; TRBD1 agrees at 11 bases. TRBV5-3 is assigned to the ORF class and has an uncertain function. The CDR3 is CAMSPGGTGGEKLFF. In nucleotides, the CDR3 is TGTGCCATGAGCCCTGGCGGGACAGGGGGTGAAAAACTGTTTTTT.